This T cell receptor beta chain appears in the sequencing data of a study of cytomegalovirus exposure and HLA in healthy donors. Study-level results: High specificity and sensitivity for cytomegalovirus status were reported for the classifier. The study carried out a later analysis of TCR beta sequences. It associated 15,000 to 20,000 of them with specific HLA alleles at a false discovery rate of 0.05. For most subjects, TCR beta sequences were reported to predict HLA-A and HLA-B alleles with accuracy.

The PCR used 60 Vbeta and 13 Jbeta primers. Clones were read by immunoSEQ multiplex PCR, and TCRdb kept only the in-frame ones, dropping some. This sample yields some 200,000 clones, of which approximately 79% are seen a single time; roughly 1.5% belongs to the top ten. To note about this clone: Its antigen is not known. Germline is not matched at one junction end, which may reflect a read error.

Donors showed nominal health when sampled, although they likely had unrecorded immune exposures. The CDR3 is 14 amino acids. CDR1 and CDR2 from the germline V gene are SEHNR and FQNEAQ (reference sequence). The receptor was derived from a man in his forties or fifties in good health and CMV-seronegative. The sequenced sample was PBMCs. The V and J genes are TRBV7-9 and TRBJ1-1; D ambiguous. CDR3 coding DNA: TGTTCCAGCAGCTTCCAGGCCCCGGGAACTGAAGCTTTCTTT. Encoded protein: CSSSFQAPGTEAFF.